The clone carrying this T cell receptor (beta chain) has a single count. Its antigen is undetermined. With random hexamers, roughly 0.45 to 1 ug RNA was reverse transcribed. TCRdb reprocessed the immunoSEQ multiplex PCR reads via MiXCR and lists one record per CDR3 protein. The sample includes 95,000 to 150,000 distinct CDR3 sequences, around 94% of them seen just once. The data are from a study of CD8 T cells in Susac syndrome. As for the study in general: Within the sequenced Susac syndrome patient group, six exhibited active disease and eight were in remission. Overall study findings and caveats: The relatively small number of individuals in the TCR sequencing and HLA analysis was acknowledged by the study.

This CDR3 contains 14 residues. Germline CDR1 reads SGHRS; CDR2 reads YFSETQ. V was pared by 0 bases and J by 5 bases, with 11 bases between. The V gene is TRBV5-1, the J gene TRBJ2-5; D call uncertain. The clonotype comes from a human donor with Susac syndrome. The sequencing input was CD8+ T cells from PBMCs. The CDR3 spells CASSLGRDRETQYF. CDR3 DNA sequence: TGCGCCAGCAGCTTGGGTAGGGATCGGGAGACCCAGTACTTC.